The present T cell receptor beta chain was sequenced within a study of blood T cell repertoires in COVID-19 (dated by TCRdb to the early 2020s). Broadly, across the study: Samples covering the acute and convalescent phases of COVID-19 were provided by collaborators in the United States, Italy and Spain. The prospective study material was composed of cDNA or gDNA derived from T cells, B-cell-depleted T cells, or PBMCs. Subjects who had been exposed to COVID-19, were actively infected with it, or had recovered from it provided the deeply sampled blood TCRbeta repertoires that made up the dataset. The repertoires were released in a freely available public database intended as a resource for research on the immune response to SARS-CoV-2. Samples were obtained from the ongoing ImmuneRACE study (first 160 participants) and from over 1,000 subjects provided by 6 global collaborators. A de-identified subject ID, COVID-19 status, age in years and sex were almost always included in the sample metadata. Where available, HLA class I and class II types were taken from metadata supplied by the sample provider and were not determined by assay-based typing.

The collaborating institutions used their own protocols to collect whole blood in K2EDTA tubes. For TCRbeta analysis, collaborators shipped samples as frozen whole blood, isolated PBMCs, or DNA extracted from either of those sample types. Remarks on this clone: No cognate antigen has been identified for it. No base qualities exist here, and no much larger clone lies one base off it.

The immunoSEQ Assay, a bias-controlled multiplex PCR, was used to amplify TCRbeta CDR3 regions from genomic DNA. On the study's bioinformatics: Nucleated cell counts per sample were estimated from amplification of reference gene primers within the assay. Sequence reads were collapsed and filtered to measure the absolute abundance of every unique TCRbeta CDR3 rearrangement. Productive Simpson clonality was computed per sample as the square root of Simpson's diversity index over productive rearrangements. The source is immuneACCESS, and TCRdb retained only in-frame sequences with V and J called. Part of the clones is not carried over; for the studies checked, unresolved V genes explain less than half of this, and the remainder is unexplained. V, J and clone size were drawn from that table, and D and trimming were deduced from the DNA. In this sample the table shows about 140,000 clones, roughly 84% of which occur a single time. 7% to 10% of the sample comes from the top ten.

The CDR3 runs 16 amino acids, cysteine and phenylalanine included. Here the CDR3 DNA is all that survives: 48 bases in frame from base 1. Trimming takes 4 bases from V and 0 bases from J, and the germline ends sit 12 bases apart. The germline V gene specifies KGHDR as CDR1 and SFDVKD as CDR2. What the work shows at the level of the full study, not this receptor alone: The quantity of clinical and demographic metadata differed by source and by participant and was supplied without curation.

The chain links TRBV24-1 with TRBJ1-5; the D segment cannot be called with confidence. Sequenced sample: peripheral blood. The receptor was derived from a woman between 55 and 75 years old with acute or convalescent COVID-19. The CDR3 protein sequence reads: CATSDPGSNSNQPQHF. The DNA reads as follows: TGTGCCACCAGTGACCCAGGAAGCAATAGCAATCAGCCCCAGCATTTT.